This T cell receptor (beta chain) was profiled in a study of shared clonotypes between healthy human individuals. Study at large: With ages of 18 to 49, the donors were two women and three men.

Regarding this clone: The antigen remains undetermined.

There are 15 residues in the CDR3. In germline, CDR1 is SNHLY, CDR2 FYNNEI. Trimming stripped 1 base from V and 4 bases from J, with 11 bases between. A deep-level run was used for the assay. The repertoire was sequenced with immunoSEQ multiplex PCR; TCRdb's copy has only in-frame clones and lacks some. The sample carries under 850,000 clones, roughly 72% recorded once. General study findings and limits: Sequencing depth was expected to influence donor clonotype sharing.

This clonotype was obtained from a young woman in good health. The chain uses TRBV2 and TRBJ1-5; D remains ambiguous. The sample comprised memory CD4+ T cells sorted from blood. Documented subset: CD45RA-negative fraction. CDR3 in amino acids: CASSEVMRANQPQHF. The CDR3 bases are TGTGCCAGCAGTGAAGTAATGCGGGCAAATCAGCCCCAGCATTTT.